This T cell receptor beta chain is from a study of T-cell reconstitution after alpha-beta-depleted transplantation in children. Germline V gene sequence: CDR1 SGDLS, CDR2 YYNGEE. The V and J ends lost 2 bases and 3 bases, in that order; junction bases with no gene match: 7. The CDR3 length is 15 residues. A few counts support this clonotype. The antigen is undetermined. Overall study findings and caveats: Fresh T-cell production supplied most of the T-cell counts and diversity seen one year after transplant. Expanded clones from the graft, numbering several hundred, reportedly supplied alpha-beta T cells about two months after transplant. Some patients showed high day-60 TCRbeta diversity, which derived from surviving recipient T cells and thymic progenitors.

Preparation of the TCRbeta library involved a method that used unique molecular identifiers. TCRdb called the PCR reads again in MiXCR, with one record for every CDR3 protein. The table has about 440,000 distinct CDR3 sequences, approximately 42% seen once. Specimen: PBMCs, collected before TCRalphabeta/CD19-depleted stem cell transplant. The V call is TRBV9, the J call TRBJ2-7; 8 nucleotides align to TRBD2. The TCR was taken from a girl aged 2 to 9 with aplastic anemia, due to receive a stem cell transplant. The CDR3 coding sequence is TGTGCCAGCAGCGTGAGTGCGGGACTAGGCTACGAGCAGTACTTC. Its protein product is CASSVSAGLGYEQYF.